The clone carrying this T cell receptor beta chain was counted ten times or more. Its specificity is unknown. The sample is drawn from a study of regulatory T cells in long-lasting Graves disease. Study-level background: Graves' cases, newly diagnosed, had used antithyroid drugs under 3 months. Findings of the study overall: Persistent cases of Graves' showed reduced TCR diversity relative to newly diagnosed patients.

The CDR3 runs to 13 residues. Germline lookup yields CDR1 SGHNT and CDR2 YENEEA. V shed 5 bases, J shed 5 bases, and the junction held 6 bases outside the gene matches. The time point denotes: newly diagnosed GD, antithyroid drugs for less than 3 months. RNA isolated from PBMCs was used to make the TCR library. Researchers made TCR beta libraries by using iRepertoire HTBI primers and running Arm-PCR on CDR3 regions. TCRdb reprocessed the multiplex PCR reads with MiXCR, giving one entry per CDR3 protein. The sample holds fewer than 500,000 distinct CDR3 sequences, 15% to 20% seen once. The sample was also linked to a second study, of T cells in Graves' hyperthyroidism and ophthalmopathy. This second study says: The blood repertoire included most of the expanded thyroid clonotypes above 0.001.

The receptor comes from a man aged 40-49 years with Graves disease. The rearrangement links TRBV11-3 to TRBJ2-7; the match to TRBD1 covers 7 bases. Material: peripheral blood mononuclear cells (PBMCs), obtained at new diagnosis, from a patient treated with antithyroid drugs. The CDR3 DNA follows: TGTGCCAGCAGCCCCTTGGACAGGAACGAGCAGTACTTC. Protein: CASSPLDRNEQYF.